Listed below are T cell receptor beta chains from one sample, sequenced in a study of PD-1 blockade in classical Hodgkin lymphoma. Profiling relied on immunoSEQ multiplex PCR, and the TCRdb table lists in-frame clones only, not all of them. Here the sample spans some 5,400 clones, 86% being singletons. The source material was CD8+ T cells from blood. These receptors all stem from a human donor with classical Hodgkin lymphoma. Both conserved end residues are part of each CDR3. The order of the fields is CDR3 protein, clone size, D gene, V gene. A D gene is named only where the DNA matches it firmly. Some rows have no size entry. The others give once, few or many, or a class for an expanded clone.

cdr3_aa: CASSQGSGRLNEQFF; clone_size: .; d_call: .; v_call: TRBV4-1
cdr3_aa: CASSEIESTYEQYF; clone_size: .; d_call: .; v_call: TRBV25-1
cdr3_aa: CASSNDRGGYNEQFF; clone_size: few; d_call: TRBD1; v_call: TRBV6-4
cdr3_aa: CASSYLAGGSYEQYF; clone_size: .; d_call: TRBD2; v_call: TRBV6-5
cdr3_aa: CASSGKNTGELFF; clone_size: .; d_call: .; v_call: TRBV6-4
cdr3_aa: CASSEVIGEGYEQYF; clone_size: .; d_call: TRBD2; v_call: TRBV6-4
cdr3_aa: CASSIVVTGANVLTF; clone_size: few; d_call: .; v_call: TRBV19
cdr3_aa: CASSLVGSQGDEQFF; clone_size: .; d_call: .; v_call: TRBV7-3
cdr3_aa: CASSSGQINTGELFF; clone_size: .; d_call: .; v_call: TRBV7-9
cdr3_aa: CASSAKRDSYEQYF; clone_size: .; d_call: .; v_call: TRBV25-1